This T cell receptor (beta chain) was documented in a study of blood T cell repertoires in COVID-19. The data were produced by immunoSEQ multiplex PCR, yet TCRdb's version contains in-frame clones alone and is incomplete. The sample gives about 290,000 clones, around 86% of which show up once; 2.5% to 3% is in the top ten. The clonotype comes from a woman aged 25 to 39 with active or convalescent COVID-19. Source material: peripheral blood.

The CDR3 region is CASVRGGNTGELFF. The CDR3, as DNA: TGTGCCAGCGTCCGGGGAGGGAACACCGGGGAGCTGTTTTTT. This chain joins TRBV28 and TRBJ2-2; tentative D call: TRBD2 (6 bases). From germline, CDR1 is MDHEN and CDR2 SYDVKM. The V and J ends lost 8 bases and 1 base respectively, with 11 bases between them. The CDR3 is 14 residues long.